Listed here are 23 T cell receptor beta chains from one sample, sequenced in a study of cytomegalovirus exposure and HLA in healthy donors. In the PCR, 60 Vbeta and 13 Jbeta primers were used. Only in-frame clones appear in the TCRdb table, and some are missing; sequencing was by immunoSEQ multiplex PCR. The sample has 140,000 or so clones, around 80% seen once; the top ten hold 9.7%. Material for sequencing was PBMCs. Every receptor here comes from a woman in her sixties or seventies in good health and CMV-seropositive.

The V call is TRBV6-1, the J call TRBJ1-4; 10 nucleotides align to TRBD1. Germline CDR1 is MNHNS and CDR2 is SASEGT. Trimming took 3 bases from V and 6 from J; bases not matched to a gene: 4. This CDR3 has 15 residues. Written as DNA, the CDR3 is TGTGCCAGCAGTGAGGAAGGGACAGGGGATGAAAAACTGTTTTTT. It yields the protein CASSEEGTGDEKLFF.

The genes are TRBV14 and TRBJ2-3; a weak D match, TRBD2 (5 bases). The V end was cut by 0 bases, the J end by 5 bases, with 15 bases between. The CDR3 runs 16 residues. Germline CDR1 is SGHDN and CDR2 is FVKESK. The CDR3 nucleotides read TGTGCCAGCAGCCAAGATGAGGGCTTTGCCCTAGATACGCAGTATTTT. This encodes CASSQDEGFALDTQYF.

The rearrangement links TRBV7-9 to TRBJ2-1; 8 nucleotides align to TRBD2. The CDR3 length is 15 residues. Germline V gene sequence: CDR1 SEHNR, CDR2 FQNEAQ (reference sequence). Losses at the gene ends were 5 bases for V and 3 bases for J; bases not matched to a gene: 6. CDR3 residues: CASSLTSGYYNEQFF. CDR3 bases: TGTGCCAGCAGCCTAACTAGCGGTTACTACAATGAGCAGTTCTTC.

The count of this clone is one. The chain joins TRBV6-4 to TRBJ2-3; maybe TRBD1 (6 bases). This CDR3 is built from 13 residues. CDR1 and CDR2 from the germline V gene are MRHNA and SNTAGT. The germline V and J ends were trimmed by 7 bases and 2 bases, with 10 bases remaining between them. The DNA for the CDR3 is TGTGCCAGCAAGGGACATTCCACAGATACGCAGTATTTT. This encodes CASKGHSTDTQYF.

This chain connects TRBV27 to TRBJ1-1, with TRBD1 matching 9 bases. CDR1 is MNHEY, CDR2 SMNVEV, per germline (reference sequence). The CDR3 totals 16 residues. Trimming cost V 3 bases and J 1 base; bases outside gene matches: 6. In nucleotides, the CDR3 is TGTGCCAGCAGTTTCATCGGACAGGGGTGGAACACTGAAGCTTTCTTT. Amino acid sequence: CASSFIGQGWNTEAFF.

This clone was observed a handful of times. The sample holds other DNA sequences that translate to the same CDR3. V gene TRBV11-3 combines with J gene TRBJ2-5; 8 nucleotides align to TRBD2. CDR1 is SGHNT, CDR2 YENEEA, per germline. The CDR3 totals 13 residues. Trimming cost V 3 bases and J 3 bases; bases outside gene matches: 0. CDR3 DNA sequence: TGTGCCAGCAGCTTTAGCGGGAAAGAGACCCAGTACTTC. It yields the protein CASSFSGKETQYF.

The rearrangement links TRBV4-3 to TRBJ1-1; TRBD1 might be the D (6 bases). V dropped 0 bases and J dropped 0 bases, with 14 bases sitting between them. CDR1 is LGHNA, CDR2 YSLEER, per germline. The CDR3 contains 17 residues. CDR3 in amino acids: CASSQDGGRYMNTEAFF. Here the CDR3 DNA reads TGCGCCAGCAGCCAAGATGGGGGCAGATACATGAACACTGAAGCTTTCTTT.

The gene calls are TRBV7-3 and TRBJ2-3; TRBD2 might be the D (6 bases). Trimming pared 5 bases from V and 5 bases from J, leaving 11 bases between. The CDR3 is 13 residues long. Germline lookup yields CDR1 SGHTA and CDR2 FQGTGA. CDR3 DNA: TGTGCCAGCAGCGGTGGGAGGATAGATACGCAGTATTTT. Its translation: CASSGGRIDTQYF. Supplemented by reference TRBV7-3 and TRBJ2-3, the full variable domain reads GAGVSQTPSNKVTEKGKYVELRCDPISGHTALYWYRQSLGQGPEFLIYFQGTGAADDSGLPNDRFFAVRPEGSVSTLKIQRTERGDSAVYLCASSGGRIDTQYFGPGTRLTVL.

This chain uses TRBV18 with TRBJ2-1, with a tentative D call TRBD1 (5 bases). The CDR3 spans 15 residues. In germline, CDR1 is KGHSH, CDR2 LQKENI. V was cut by 5 bases and J by 4 bases, with 15 bases left in between. Here the CDR3 reads CASSSRQMSYNEQFF. In nucleotides, the CDR3 is TGTGCCAGCTCATCCAGACAGATGAGTTACAATGAGCAGTTCTTC. The full variable domain, in which reference TRBV18 and TRBJ2-1 provide the parts outside the CDR3, is NAGVMQNPRHLVRRRGQEARLRCSPMKGHSHVYWYRQLPEEGLKFMVYLQKENIIDESGMPKERFSAEFPKEGPSILRIQQVVRGDSAAYFCASSSRQMSYNEQFFGPGTRLTVL.

A remark on this clone: Additional DNA sequences in this sample encode the identical CDR3. The CDR3 loop reads CASSPSSTDTQYF. CDR3 nucleotides: TGTGCCAGCTCACCGAGCAGCACAGATACGCAGTATTTT. The gene calls are TRBV18 and TRBJ2-3; no definite D call. This CDR3 has 13 amino acids. Trimming removed 3 bases at V and 0 bases at J, with 4 bases between. Germline lookup yields CDR1 KGHSH and CDR2 LQKENI.

The chain joins TRBV27 to TRBJ1-2; D is ambiguous. CDR1 and CDR2 (germline): MNHEY, SMNVEV (reference sequence). Deletions cut 2 bases from V and 3 bases from J, with 10 bases between. CDR3 length: 14 residues. The CDR3 nucleotides are TGTGCCAGCAGTTTACTGCCCGCAGACTATGGCTACACCTTC. Protein: CASSLLPADYGYTF.

DNA for the CDR3: TGTGCCAGCAGCACAGGGGGGGCTTTCCACGAGCAGTACTTC. Translating gives CASSTGGAFHEQYF. The chain is built from TRBV28 and TRBJ2-7; possibly TRBD1 for D (8 bases). The V end was cut by 6 bases, the J end by 5 bases, with 17 bases between. There are 14 residues in the CDR3. Germline-derived CDR1 and CDR2 are MDHEN and SYDVKM.

About this clone: One junction end disagrees with the germline gene, perhaps due to a read error. The chain recombines TRBV7-2 with TRBJ1-5; 10 bases map to TRBD1. Germline V gene lookup returns CDR1 SGHTA and CDR2 FQGNSA. The CDR3 spans 18 residues. CDR3 loop: CASSPPGQGFNRNQRQHF. The CDR3 nucleotides are TGTGCCAGCAGCCCTCCGGGACAGGGGTTTAATCGCAATCAGCGCCAGCATTTT.

V is TRBV5-1 and J is TRBJ2-1; D gene uncertain. The CDR3 is 14 residues long. V lost 0 bases, J lost 6 bases, and 10 bases lay in between. Germline V gene lookup returns CDR1 SGHRS and CDR2 YFSETQ. The CDR3 nucleotides are TGCGCCAGCAGCTTGGTCCTTGGAGCCAATGAGCAGTTCTTC. It yields the protein CASSLVLGANEQFF.

This clone was counted between two and nine times. This sequence joins TRBV5-4 and TRBJ2-5; 12 positions match TRBD1. The J call is in doubt because the DNA end fits TRBJ2-7 better. Germline V gives CDR1 SGHNT, CDR2 YYREEE (reference sequence). CDR3 length: 15 residues. The CDR3 reads CASSRTGQGAHEQYF. In DNA form, the CDR3 reads TGTGCCAGCAGCAGGACGGGACAGGGGGCCCACGAGCAGTACTTC.

The CDR3, as DNA: TGTGCCAGCAGTTTATGGGATGACAGGAACACTGAAGCTTTCTTT. Amino acids: CASSLWDDRNTEAFF. The genes are TRBV28 and TRBJ1-1, with D tentatively TRBD1 (5 bases). Trimming cost V 0 bases and J 1 base, with 9 bases left between them. The CDR3 is made up of 15 amino acids. The germline V gene encodes CDR1 MDHEN and CDR2 SYDVKM.

The genes are TRBV4-1 and TRBJ2-7, with TRBD2 matching 8 bases. The V segment lost 4 bases and the J segment 2 bases; nucleotides outside the gene matches: 10. The germline gives CDR1 MGHRA, CDR2 YSYEKL. The length of the CDR3 is 16 residues. CDR3: CASSPKSSGSAYEQYF. CDR3 nucleotides: TGCGCCAGCAGCCCCAAATCTAGCGGGTCTGCCTACGAGCAGTACTTC.

The sample holds one count of this clone. The chain joins TRBV29-1 to TRBJ2-7; TRBD2 is a possible D gene (5 bases). The CDR3 has 13 residues. The germline CDR1 and CDR2 sequences are SQVTM and ANQGSEA. V was pared by 4 bases and J by 5 bases, with 15 bases between. CDR3 coding DNA: TGCAGCGTTGGACGGGGTTTGGCTGACGAGCAGTACTTC. Translation gives CSVGRGLADEQYF.

This clone came up once. The chain links TRBV7-8 to TRBJ2-1, with 7 bases fitting TRBD2. The V gene's germline CDR1 is SGHVS and CDR2 FQNEAQ. With 1 base clipped from V and 5 bases from J, the junction kept 8 bases outside the gene matches. The CDR3 consists of 16 residues. The CDR3 protein is CASSLELAPFHNEQFF. The CDR3, as DNA: TGTGCCAGCAGCTTAGAACTAGCGCCATTTCACAATGAGCAGTTCTTC.

As for this clone: Germline is not matched at one junction end, which may reflect a read error. This sample includes further DNA sequences coding for the same CDR3. This rearrangement joins TRBV10-3 to TRBJ1-1; TRBD1 aligns across 7 bases. Germline V gives CDR1 ENHRY, CDR2 SYGVKD. The CDR3 spans 15 residues. CDR3 in DNA: TGTGCCACCAGGACCGCCGGCACAGGGGACACGGAAGCTTTCTTT. Protein sequence: CATRTAGTGDTEAFF.

In DNA, the CDR3 is TGTGCCAGCAGTTTAAACCGCGCCAACAGCTACGAGCAGTACTTC. Amino acid sequence: CASSLNRANSYEQYF. The chain joins TRBV27 to TRBJ2-7, with D unclear. This CDR3 is built from 15 residues. Germline V gives CDR1 MNHEY, CDR2 SMNVEV (reference sequence). V lost 2 bases to trimming and J lost 3 bases, with 14 bases between them.

The V gene is TRBV15, the J gene TRBJ2-2; 10 bases are a match to TRBD2. The CDR3 runs to 16 residues. With 0 bases clipped from V and 8 bases from J, the junction kept 6 bases outside the gene matches. The germline CDR1 and CDR2 sequences are LNHNV and YYDKDF (reference sequence). Written as DNA, the CDR3 is TGTGCCACCAGCAGAGAGGGACTAGCGACCGCAGGGGAGCTGTTTTTT. It codes for CATSREGLATAGELFF.

This clone was observed a handful of times. CDR3 DNA sequence: TGTGCCAGCAGCGTGGGACAGGTAGCTGCAACTAATGAAAAACTGTTTTTT. It yields the protein CASSVGQVAATNEKLFF. The chain joins TRBV5-4 to TRBJ1-4; 8 bases align to TRBD1. The ends lost 4 bases at V and 0 bases at J; junction bases unmatched: 8. The CDR3 loop spans 17 amino acids. Germline CDR1 and CDR2: SGHNT and YYREEE (reference sequence).